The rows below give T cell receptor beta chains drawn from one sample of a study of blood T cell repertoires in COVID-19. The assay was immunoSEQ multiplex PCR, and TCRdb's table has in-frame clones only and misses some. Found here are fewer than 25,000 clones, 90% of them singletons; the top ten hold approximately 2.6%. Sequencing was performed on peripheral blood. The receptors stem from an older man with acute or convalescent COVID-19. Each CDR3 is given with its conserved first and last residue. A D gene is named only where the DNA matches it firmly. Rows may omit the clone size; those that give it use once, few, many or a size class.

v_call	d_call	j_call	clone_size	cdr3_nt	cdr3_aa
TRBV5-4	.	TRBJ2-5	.	TGTGCCAGCAGCTCCCAAAAGACCCAGTACTTC	CASSSQKTQYF
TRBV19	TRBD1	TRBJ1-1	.	TGTGCCAGTAGGGTGACAGGGGTCGACACTGAAGCTTTCTTT	CASRVTGVDTEAFF
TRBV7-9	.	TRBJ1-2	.	TGTGCCAGCAGCTTAAATGAGGGAAACTATGGCTACACCTTC	CASSLNEGNYGYTF
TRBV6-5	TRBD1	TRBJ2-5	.	TGTGCCAGCAGCGCGAAGGGGGCGAGGGAGACCCAGTACTTC	CASSAKGARETQYF
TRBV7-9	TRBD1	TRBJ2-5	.	TGTGCCAGCAGCCCAACCCGGGACAGGGGGCAAGAGACCCAGTACTTC	CASSPTRDRGQETQYF
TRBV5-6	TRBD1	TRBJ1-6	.	TGTGCCAGCAGCACGGACAGGGCTCATAAGATCCTGGGGTCACCCCTCCACTTT	CASSTDRAHKILGSPLHF
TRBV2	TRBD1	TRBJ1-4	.	TGTGCCAGCAGAACCGGGACAGTAGGCGAAAAACTGTTTTTT	CASRTGTVGEKLFF
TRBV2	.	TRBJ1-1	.	TGTGCCAGCAGTGATCGGGGGGAGAACACTGAAGCTTTCTTT	CASSDRGENTEAFF
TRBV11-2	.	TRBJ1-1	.	TGTGCCAGCAGCTTAGCACAGATGAACACTGAAGCTTTCTTT	CASSLAQMNTEAFF
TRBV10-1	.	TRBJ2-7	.	TGCGCCAGCAGTGCAGGCGGAGGGTACGAGCAGTACTTC	CASSAGGGYEQYF
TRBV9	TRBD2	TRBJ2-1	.	TGTGCCAGCAGCGTAGGTAGCGGGAGGAGTGAGCAGTTCTTC	CASSVGSGRSEQFF
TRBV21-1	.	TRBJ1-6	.	TGTGCCAGCAGCCCCAAGGGACAGAGCTCCTATAATTCACCCCTCCACTTT	CASSPKGQSSYNSPLHF
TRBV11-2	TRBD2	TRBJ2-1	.	TGTGCCAGCAGACCTACCGGGACTAGCGGGGGGGCATATCTGTTCTTC	CASRPTGTSGGAYLFF
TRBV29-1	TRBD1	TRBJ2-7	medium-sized	TGCAGCGTTGTGACAGGGAGAGGTGGCGAGCAGTACTTC	CSVVTGRGGEQYF
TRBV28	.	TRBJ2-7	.	TGTGCCAGCAGTTTTAAACGGAGCGTTGGGTACTTC	CASSFKRSVGYF
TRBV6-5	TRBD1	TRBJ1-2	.	TGTGCCAGCAGTTATCAGATTGACAGGGAGGAGTATGGCTACACCTTC	CASSYQIDREEYGYTF
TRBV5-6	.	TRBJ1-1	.	TGTGCCAGCAGCTGGGCAGGGGATTCGGGTGAAGCTTTCTTT	CASSWAGDSGEAFF
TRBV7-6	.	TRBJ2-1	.	TGTGCCAGCAGCTCCCCCTCAAGGGGCTCCAATGAGCAGTTCTTC	CASSSPSRGSNEQFF
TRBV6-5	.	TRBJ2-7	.	TGTGCCAGCAGGCGTTGGGGGCCACTCTACGAGCAGTACTTC	CASRRWGPLYEQYF
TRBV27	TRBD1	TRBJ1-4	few	TGTGCCAGCAGTTTGGGGACAGAAAATGAAAAACTGTTTTTT	CASSLGTENEKLFF
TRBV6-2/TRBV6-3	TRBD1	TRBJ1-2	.	TGTGCCAGCAGTTACCCCAGGACAGGTACTAACTATGGCTACACCTTC	CASSYPRTGTNYGYTF
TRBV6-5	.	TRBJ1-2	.	TGTGCCAGCATTGGGGGCCCGGGCTATGGCTACACCTTC	CASIGGPGYGYTF
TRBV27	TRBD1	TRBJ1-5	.	TGTGCCAGCAGTTTGGGCAGGGGGTCGGGCAATCAGCCCCAGCATTTT	CASSLGRGSGNQPQHF
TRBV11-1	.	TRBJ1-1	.	TGTGCCAGCAGCTACCGGGGGGGCACTGAAGCTTTCTTT	CASSYRGGTEAFF
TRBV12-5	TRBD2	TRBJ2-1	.	TGTGCTAGTGGCTTGGGGGGACTAGCGGGGGACAATGAGCAGTTCTTC	CASGLGGLAGDNEQFF
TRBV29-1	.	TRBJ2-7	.	TGCAGCGTTCTAGAACGCCTCACCTCCTACGAGCAGTACTTC	CSVLERLTSYEQYF
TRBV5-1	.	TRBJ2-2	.	TGCGCCAGCAGTGGAGAGAACGCCGGGGAGCTGTTTTTT	CASSGENAGELFF
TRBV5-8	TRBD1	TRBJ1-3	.	TGTGCCAGCAGCTCGCCCGGGACAGGGGTCAGTGGAAACACCATATATTTT	CASSSPGTGVSGNTIYF
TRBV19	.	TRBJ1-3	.	TGTGCCAGTAGTAGACAAGGGGCGATCTCTGGAAACACCATATATTTT	CASSRQGAISGNTIYF
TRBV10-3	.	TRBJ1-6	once	TGTGCCATCAGTGAGTCGCTCTCGGTTACCGCCAATAATTCACCCCTCCACTTT	CAISESLSVTANNSPLHF
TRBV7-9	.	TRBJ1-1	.	TGTGCCAGCAGCCTCGGGGGGGGTGACGGCACTGAAGCTTTCTTT	CASSLGGGDGTEAFF
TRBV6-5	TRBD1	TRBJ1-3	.	TGTGCCAGCAGTACTGGGACAGTTGGAAACACCATATATTTT	CASSTGTVGNTIYF
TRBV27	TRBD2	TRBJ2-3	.	TGTGCCAGCCAGCGGGAGGGCCGGGGAGATACGCAGTATTTT	CASQREGRGDTQYF
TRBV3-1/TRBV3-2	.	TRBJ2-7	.	TGTGCCAGCGCAGGCGGACATCGCCCCTACGAGCAGTACTTC	CASAGGHRPYEQYF
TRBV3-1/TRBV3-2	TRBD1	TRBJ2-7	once	TGTGCCAGCAGCTCGACAGGGATCGAGCAGTACTTC	CASSSTGIEQYF
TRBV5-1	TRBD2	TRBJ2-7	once	TGCGCCAGCAGCTTGGATGCGGGAGGACCCTACGAGCAGTACTTC	CASSLDAGGPYEQYF
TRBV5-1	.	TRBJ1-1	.	TGCGCCAGCAGCTTGATCAGGGAAACTGAAGCTTTCTTT	CASSLIRETEAFF
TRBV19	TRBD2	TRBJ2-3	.	TGTGCCAGTAGTATGTCGCTAGCGGGAGCAGATACGCAGTATTTT	CASSMSLAGADTQYF
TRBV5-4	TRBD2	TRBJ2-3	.	TGTGCCAGCAGCTCCCTCCAGGGCGGGGGGGCATCAGATACGCAGTATTTT	CASSSLQGGGASDTQYF
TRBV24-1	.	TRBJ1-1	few	TGTGCCACCAGTGATTTTGTCGGGACTGAAGCTTTCTTT	CATSDFVGTEAFF
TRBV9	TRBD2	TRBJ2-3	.	TGTGCCAGCAGCGAGAACTCAGCGGGAGTAGATACGCAGTATTTT	CASSENSAGVDTQYF
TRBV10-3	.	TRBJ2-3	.	TGTGCCATCAGTGTCTCGTCCGCAGATACGCAGTATTTT	CAISVSSADTQYF